This TCR beta chain emerged from a study of radiation and T cells in renal cell carcinoma. The germline V and J ends were trimmed by 5 bases and 0 bases, with 14 bases remaining between them. CDR1 and CDR2 (germline): LNHDA, SQIVND (reference sequence). The CDR3 is made up of 16 amino acids. TCRdb keeps only in-frame clones here, not all; method: immunoSEQ multiplex PCR. Here the sample spans roughly 130,000 clones, approximately 90% being singletons. The sample's time point: blood 2 weeks post-SBRT. The sample's treatment: 15 Gy SBRT to primary tumor, nephrectomy 4 weeks later. Radiation-treated patients gave blood at baseline, week 2 and week 4.

Sequenced here: blood, sampled from a patient whose treatment included radiotherapy and nephrectomy. This sequence was found in a woman in her seventies with renal cell carcinoma. The V gene is TRBV19, the J gene TRBJ2-1; maybe TRBD2 (5 bases). The CDR3 region is CASSRRGQSSYNEQFF. The CDR3 DNA is TGTGCCAGTAGTCGCCGAGGGCAAAGCTCCTACAATGAGCAGTTCTTC.